This T cell receptor (beta chain) was recovered during a study of Ad26.COV2.S vaccination and SARS-CoV-2 variants. Study summary: Intramuscular Ad26.COV2.S doses were given once or twice, 56 days apart.

On this clone itself: The antigen is unknown.

Overall study results and limits: Those who received the vaccine showed greater spike-specific TCR breadth than those given placebo. Placebo recipients and vaccine recipients were similar in non-spike TCR breadth.

Sequencing was performed with immunoSEQ multiplex PCR; in TCRdb, only in-frame clones are kept and a portion is missing. The sample contains about 410,000 clones, about 85% of which appear only once. In germline, CDR1 is SGHVS, CDR2 FNYEAQ. Losses at the gene ends were 5 bases for V and 2 bases for J; bases not matched to a gene: 7. This CDR3 spans 15 amino acids. The treatment was: some 19 received Ad26.COV2.S at low or high dose, single or two shots; about 5 received placebo; per-sample allocation not given. Collection of samples fell on day 63 after the first vaccine or placebo injection. An Ad26 vector that expressed Wuhan-strain SARS-CoV-2 spike constituted the vaccine.

The sample was peripheral blood, taken in a trial of Ad26.COV2.S vaccine versus placebo. The TCR was taken from a person aged 18-65 years who received the Ad26.COV2.S COVID-19 vaccine or a placebo. The chain is built from TRBV7-6 and TRBJ1-1, with TRBD1 matching 8 bases. CDR3: CASSANRGGNTEAFF. The CDR3 DNA reads TGTGCCAGCAGCGCCAACAGGGGGGGAAACACTGAAGCTTTCTTT.